Listed here are 5 T cell receptor beta chains from one sample, sequenced in a study of blood T cell repertoires in COVID-19. TCRdb's table, derived via immunoSEQ multiplex PCR, lists solely in-frame clones and lacks some. The table includes about 42,000 clones, 86% detected once. The specimen sequenced was peripheral blood. These receptors were taken from a man in his 70s with acute or convalescent COVID-19.

CDR3 sequence: CASGWRSSGNTIYF. The CDR3 DNA reads TGCGCCAGCGGGTGGAGGAGCTCTGGAAACACCATATATTTT. The chain joins TRBV10-1 to TRBJ1-3, with no clear D. The CDR3 extends over 14 amino acids. V shed 8 bases and J shed 0 bases, with 11 bases lying between them. CDR1 is WNHNN and CDR2 is SYGVQD in the germline V gene (reference sequence).

The CDR3 coding sequence is TGTGCCAGCAGCCCCGCAGGGGAAACTAATGAAAAACTGTTTTTT. This gives the protein CASSPAGETNEKLFF. The chain combines TRBV5-5 with TRBJ1-4; possible D gene TRBD1, 6 bases. CDR1 and CDR2 (germline): SGHKS, YYEKEE (reference sequence). V lost 4 bases and J 1 base, leaving 11 bases between the germline ends. This CDR3 is 15 amino acids long.

V and J are TRBV30 and TRBJ1-1; 10 bases agree with TRBD1. Trimming took 5 bases from V and 11 from J; bases not matched to a gene: 8. The germline V gene encodes CDR1 GTSNPN and CDR2 SVGIG (reference sequence). The CDR3 length is 12 residues. The CDR3 region is CAWDDRGHGAFF. DNA of the CDR3: TGTGCCTGGGATGACAGGGGGCATGGGGCTTTCTTT.

The chain joins TRBV6-5 to TRBJ1-1; 7 nucleotides match TRBD1. The CDR3 totals 13 residues. V trimming: 7 bases; J trimming: 3 bases; junction bases outside the gene matches: 5. Per the germline V gene, CDR1 is MNHEY and CDR2 is SVGAGI. CDR3 nucleotide sequence: TGTGCCAGCACTCGCAGGGGGGACACTGAAGCTTTCTTT. Encoded protein: CASTRRGDTEAFF.

This clone was recorded only once. J is TRBJ1-4 and V is TRBV5-1; 8 bases fit TRBD1. The CDR3 spans 15 residues. From germline, CDR1 is SGHRS and CDR2 YFSETQ. Losses at the gene ends were 0 bases for V and 7 bases for J; bases not matched to a gene: 5. The CDR3 sequence is CASSLGTGLGEKLFF. The CDR3 DNA sequence: TGCGCCAGCAGCTTGGGGACAGGGCTGGGTGAAAAACTGTTTTTT.